This T cell receptor (beta chain) came from a study of blood T cell repertoires in COVID-19. CDR1 and CDR2 from the germline V gene are DFQATT and SNEGSKA (reference sequence). Trimming cost V 6 bases and J 7 bases, with 13 bases left between them. This CDR3 region has 11 residues. TCRdb's table, derived via immunoSEQ multiplex PCR, lists solely in-frame clones and lacks some. The sample yields around 150,000 clones, roughly 89% seen once. The specimen was peripheral blood. V usage is TRBV20-1 and J usage is TRBJ2-7; D possibly corresponds to TRBD2 (5 bases). The source of this sequence is a human donor in a cohort sampled during active COVID-19. CDR3 sequence reads: CSAPLEGEQYF. The CDR3 bases are TGCAGTGCCCCGCTAGAGGGAGAGCAGTACTTC.